The 29 T cell receptor beta chains below all came from one sample that was sequenced in a study of identical twins. TCRdb recomputed calls from the 5' RACE reads with MiXCR, one row per CDR3 protein. The sample records some 660,000 distinct CDR3 sequences, over 8.5% being singletons. These data were also reused for a study on yellow fever vaccine responses in identical twins.

The specimen sequenced was PBMCs. These receptors were taken from a young woman in good health.

J is TRBJ2-1 and V is TRBV6-5; 10 bases agree with TRBD2. The CDR3 runs to 17 residues. Per germline, CDR1 MNHEY and CDR2 SVGAGI. V lost 2 bases and J lost 1; bases outside the gene matches: 5. CDR3 sequence: CASSYASGGLSYNEQFF. The CDR3 DNA reads TGTGCCAGCAGTTACGCTAGCGGGGGTCTATCCTACAATGAGCAGTTCTTC.

Comment on this clonotype: A much larger clone is a single base away; this may be a read error. The V gene is TRBV6-2 or TRBV6-3, the J gene TRBJ2-7, with TRBD2 matching 8 bases. The CDR3 has 17 residues. CDR1 MNHEY and CDR2 SVGEGT come from the germline V gene. CDR3 sequence: CASSYPGLGTKDYEHYF. In nucleotides, the CDR3 is TGTGCCAGCAGTTACCCGGGACTAGGCACCAAGGACTACGAGCATTACTTC.

This clonotype was observed a handful of times. V gene TRBV12-3 or TRBV12-4 combines with J gene TRBJ2-2; possibly TRBD1 or TRBD2 for D (6 bases each). Trimming pared 3 bases from V and 3 bases from J, leaving 14 bases between. The CDR3 consists of 16 residues. CDR3 sequence reads: CASSFSGAEDTGELFF. Here the CDR3 DNA reads TGTGCCAGCAGTTTTTCGGGGGCTGAGGACACCGGGGAGCTGTTTTTT.

This clonotype has a count of ten or more. This sequence joins TRBV29-1 and TRBJ2-4; no reliable D call. The CDR3 contains 13 residues. With 1 base removed from V and 8 bases from J, the gap between germline ends came to 12 bases. Germline V gene data show CDR1 as SQVTM and CDR2 as ANQGSEA. DNA for the CDR3: TGCAGCGTTGAAGGGACCCCATCGGACATTCAGTACTTC. Its translation is CSVEGTPSDIQYF. The complete variable domain, with remaining parts taken from reference TRBV29-1 and TRBJ2-4, reads SAVISQKPSRDICQRGTSLTIQCQVDSQVTMMFWYRQQPGQSLTLIATANQGSEATYESGFVIDKFPISRPNLTFSTLTVSNMSPEDSSIYLCSVEGTPSDIQYFGAGTRLSVL.

This clonotype was seen more than once but under ten times. The chain uses TRBV28 and TRBJ2-5, with D possibly TRBD1 on 6 matching bases. Germline V CDR1 and CDR2: MDHEN, SYDVKM. V was clipped by 5 bases and J by 5 bases, with 15 bases between them. The CDR3 is 14 amino acids. CDR3 DNA sequence: TGTGCCAGCAGTCCCGACCCTAGGGGGGAGACCCAGTACTTC. It translates to CASSPDPRGETQYF.

A note on this clonotype: The junction does not match germline at one end; this may be a read error. The chain is built from TRBV25-1 and TRBJ2-6; possibly TRBD2 for D (5 bases). The germline CDR1 and CDR2 sequences are MGHDK and SYGVNS. This CDR3 comprises 16 residues. The CDR3 nucleotides read TGCGGAGCCCTGGGAGATGTTAGTTCTGGGGCCAACGTCCTGACTTTC. Translation: CGALGDVSSGANVLTF.

V usage is TRBV6-4 and J usage is TRBJ1-2; 7 positions match TRBD1. J was trimmed by 3 bases and V by 3 bases; bases with no gene match: 7. The germline gives CDR1 MRHNA, CDR2 SNTAGT. CDR3 length: 15 amino acids. The CDR3 bases are TGTGCCAGCAGTGAGGGGCAGGGGGGCTACTATGGCTACACCTTC. The encoded protein is CASSEGQGGYYGYTF.

The chain links TRBV7-2 to TRBJ2-7; 8 bases fit TRBD2. Unmatched junction bases numbered 9, after V lost 2 bases and J lost 6 bases. The CDR3 extends over 15 amino acids. Germline CDR1 reads SGHTA; CDR2 reads FQGNSA. The CDR3 sequence: CASSLLWSGGREQYF. The DNA for the CDR3 is TGTGCCAGCAGCTTACTTTGGTCGGGAGGGCGCGAGCAGTACTTC.

This chain uses TRBV20-1 with TRBJ1-6; D perhaps matches TRBD1 (5 bases). Germline CDR1 DFQATT, CDR2 SNEGSKA (reference sequence). The V gene lost 0 bases and the J gene lost 8 bases, with 11 bases spanning the gap. The CDR3 consists of 14 residues. The CDR3 bases are TGCAGTGCTAGAGATACAGGTTGGGATTCACCCCTCCACTTT. This codes for CSARDTGWDSPLHF.

The chain employs TRBV5-4 and TRBJ2-7; 11 nucleotides align to TRBD1. The CDR3 is 15 residues long. Germline assignment: CDR1 SGHNT and CDR2 YYREEE (reference sequence). Losses at the gene ends were 2 bases for V and 3 bases for J; bases not matched to a gene: 4. CDR3 sequence: CASSFRTGGYYEQYF. The CDR3 region has the DNA TGTGCCAGCAGCTTTAGGACAGGGGGCTACTACGAGCAGTACTTC.

V usage is TRBV15 and J usage is TRBJ2-2; D tentatively reads TRBD1 or TRBD2 (5 bases each). CDR1 is LNHNV, CDR2 YYDKDF, per germline (reference sequence). The CDR3 is made up of 17 amino acids. Deletions cut 0 bases from V and 0 bases from J, with 11 bases between. CDR3: CATSRDRGSTNTGELFF. CDR3 bases: TGTGCCACCAGCAGAGATCGGGGCAGTACGAACACCGGGGAGCTGTTTTTT.

V is TRBV29-1 and J is TRBJ1-3; tentative D call: TRBD1 (5 bases). The germline V gene encodes CDR1 SQVTM and CDR2 ANQGSEA. The V end was cut by 0 bases, the J end by 0 bases, with 15 bases between. The CDR3 is made up of 17 amino acids. CDR3: CSVEEGQAPFSGNTIYF. In DNA form, the CDR3 reads TGCAGCGTTGAAGAGGGGCAGGCACCCTTCTCTGGAAACACCATATATTTT.

V and J are TRBV11-2 and TRBJ2-1; TRBD1 agrees at 9 bases. In germline, CDR1 is SGHAT, CDR2 FQNNGV. The CDR3 is 15 residues long. V was pared by 6 bases and J by 5 bases, with 8 bases of the junction left unmatched. The CDR3 reads CASRLSGTGHNEQFF. In DNA, the CDR3 is TGTGCCAGCAGACTCTCCGGGACAGGGCACAATGAGCAGTTCTTC.

This clonotype has at least ten counts. The V call is TRBV28, the J call TRBJ2-1; D gene uncertain. CDR1 is MDHEN and CDR2 is SYDVKM in the germline V gene. The CDR3 totals 11 residues. The germline V and J ends were trimmed by 3 bases and 13 bases, with 10 bases remaining between them. The CDR3 sequence is CASSFGPQQFF. CDR3 DNA sequence: TGTGCCAGCAGTTTCGGGCCCCAACAGTTCTTC.

This clonotype was seen only a few times. This chain uses TRBV5-1 with TRBJ2-7; 10 nucleotides align to TRBD1. Germline trimming cut 0 bases from V and 2 bases from J; bases unmatched to any gene: 5. CDR1 and CDR2 (germline): SGHRS, YFSETQ. CDR3 length equals 16 residues. This chain's CDR3 is CASSLGPGTGAYEQYF. CDR3 nucleotide sequence: TGCGCCAGCAGCTTGGGGCCCGGGACAGGGGCCTACGAGCAGTACTTC. The entire variable domain, with the rest obtained from reference TRBV5-1 and TRBJ2-7, is as follows: KAGVTQTPRYLIKTRGQQVTLSCSPISGHRSVSWYQQTPGQGLQFLFEYFSETQRNKGNFPGRFSGRQFSNSRSEMNVSTLELGDSALYLCASSLGPGTGAYEQYFGPGTRLTVT.

V and J are TRBV3-1 and TRBJ1-1, with D unclear. The V and J ends lost 1 base and 1 base respectively, with 13 bases between them. Germline loops: CDR1 LGHDT, CDR2 YNNKEL (reference sequence). The CDR3 runs to 16 residues. The CDR3 DNA reads as TGTGCCAGCAGCCAAGGCTTAGGTTTGTCGAACACTGAAGCTTTCTTT. Translating gives CASSQGLGLSNTEAFF.

This clonotype was picked up many times. V usage is TRBV20-1 and J usage is TRBJ2-2; 8 bases agree with TRBD2. Germline V gene data show CDR1 as DFQATT and CDR2 as SNEGSKA (reference sequence). This CDR3 spans 15 amino acids. V shed 2 bases, J shed 2 bases, and the junction held 4 bases outside the gene matches. CDR3 protein: CSARSGGKNTGELFF. The DNA for the CDR3 is TGCAGTGCTAGAAGCGGGGGAAAAAACACCGGGGAGCTGTTTTTT.

This clonotype was counted only a few times. This chain joins TRBV7-6 and TRBJ2-7, with 7 bases identical to TRBD2. Germline CDR1 is SGHVS and CDR2 is FNYEAQ. This CDR3 comprises 13 residues. V dropped 0 bases and J dropped 7; count of bases not matched to a gene: 3. The CDR3 reads CASSLAGGGEQYF. CDR3 DNA sequence: TGTGCCAGCAGCTTAGCTGGGGGAGGGGAGCAGTACTTC.

This chain links TRBV10-3 with TRBJ2-1, with TRBD2 matching over 11 bases. CDR1 ENHRY and CDR2 SYGVKD come from the germline V gene. The CDR3 extends over 16 amino acids. The V gene end was trimmed by 4 bases and the J gene end by 5 bases; junction bases not matched to a gene: 7. CDR3 in amino acids: CAISAASGRRDNEQFF. CDR3 nucleotide sequence: TGTGCCATCAGTGCGGCTAGCGGGAGGCGAGACAATGAGCAGTTCTTC.

This clonotype was found many times. V gene TRBV29-1 combines with J gene TRBJ2-7; D is unresolved. In germline, CDR1 is SQVTM, CDR2 ANQGSEA. This CDR3 has 13 amino acids. Trimming left V 6 bases short and J 0 bases short, with 12 bases between. CDR3 region: CSVARAGSYEQYF. The DNA of the CDR3 is TGCAGCGTAGCTAGAGCAGGCTCCTACGAGCAGTACTTC.

This clonotype showed up just a few times. The chain has TRBV6-6 and TRBJ2-3; D is possibly TRBD2 (6 bases). CDR1 is MNHNY, CDR2 SVGAGI, per germline (reference sequence). The CDR3 is made up of 13 amino acids. With 2 bases removed from V and 4 bases from J, the gap between germline ends came to 7 bases. CDR3 residues: CASSYAGPDTQYF. The DNA for the CDR3 is TGTGCCAGCAGTTACGCGGGGCCAGATACGCAGTATTTT.

The chain carries TRBV7-2 and TRBJ2-7, with D unresolved. This CDR3 contains 13 residues. Trimming shortened V by 3 bases and J by 2 bases, and 8 bases separated the two germline ends. CDR1 SGHTA and CDR2 FQGNSA come from the germline V gene. CDR3 bases: TGTGCCAGCAGCTTGAATAGGCCCTACGAGCAGTACTTC. Amino acids: CASSLNRPYEQYF.

This rearrangement joins TRBV12-3 or TRBV12-4 to TRBJ2-2; D might be TRBD1 or TRBD2, each matching 5 bases. V was clipped by 6 bases and J by 6 bases, with 23 bases between them. The length of the CDR3 is 17 residues. The CDR3 DNA is TGTGCCAGCAGCAAACCCCCGGGACCCCATCTAGCCGGGGAGCTGTTTTTT. It is translated as CASSKPPGPHLAGELFF.

Many counts were recorded for this clonotype. The gene calls are TRBV12-3 or TRBV12-4 and TRBJ2-1; TRBD2 aligns across 11 bases. V shed 6 bases, J shed 6 bases, and the junction held 10 bases outside the gene matches. The CDR3 length is 16 residues. The CDR3 coding sequence is TGTGCCAGCAGGGAAATTAGCGGGGGGGCAGTCAATGAGCAGTTCTTC. Protein product: CASREISGGAVNEQFF.

The chain combines TRBV27 with TRBJ2-7; D remains unclear. The CDR3 contains 14 residues. CDR1 MNHEY and CDR2 SMNVEV come from the germline V gene (reference sequence). Trimming pared 6 bases from V and 7 bases from J, leaving 19 bases between. The CDR3 sequence: CASRNRAPGREQYF. The CDR3 DNA reads as TGTGCCAGCAGGAATCGGGCCCCTGGGCGGGAGCAGTACTTC.

The rearrangement links TRBV29-1 to TRBJ1-1; D is undetermined. Per germline, CDR1 SQVTM and CDR2 ANQGSEA. Between the trimmed V and J ends, which lost 4 bases and 4 bases, there was a span of 13 bases. There are 13 residues in the CDR3. The CDR3 protein is CSVAPTWGTEAFF. The CDR3, as DNA: TGCAGCGTTGCCCCCACTTGGGGCACTGAAGCTTTCTTT.

This clonotype was seen a few times. The gene calls are TRBV20-1 and TRBJ2-3; unclear D gene. The CDR3 is 15 residues long. Germline-derived CDR1 and CDR2 are DFQATT and SNEGSKA (reference sequence). Trimming stripped 0 bases from V and 0 bases from J, with 10 bases between. CDR3 in DNA: TGCAGTGCTAGAGATCCGGCCATAAGCACAGATACGCAGTATTTT. It yields the protein CSARDPAISTDTQYF.

This clonotype was observed a few times. The chain couples TRBV5-6 to TRBJ2-1; 8 bases match TRBD2. V dropped 4 bases and J dropped 9; count of bases not matched to a gene: 6. Per germline, CDR1 SGHDT and CDR2 YYEEEE. The CDR3 covers 13 residues. DNA for the CDR3: TGTGCCAGCAGCCGTCCGGGGGGGATTGAGCAGTTCTTC. This codes for CASSRPGGIEQFF.

A few counts support this clonotype. This rearrangement joins TRBV4-3 to TRBJ2-1; D may be TRBD1 (6 bases). This CDR3 has 17 residues. Germline V gives CDR1 LGHNA, CDR2 YSLEER. V shed 0 bases and J shed 2 bases, with 14 bases lying between them. The CDR3 spells CASSQDLGGATYNEQFF. The CDR3 nucleotides are TGCGCCAGCAGCCAAGATTTAGGGGGAGCCACCTACAATGAGCAGTTCTTC.